The clone carrying this T cell receptor (beta chain) has only a few counts. Its target is not known. What was sequenced were expressed TCRB transcripts, since all of the isolated RNA had been reverse transcribed. Produced via immunoSEQ multiplex PCR; TCRdb's table is partial and in-frame only. The sample holds 600,000 or so clones, over 10% seen once. Deletions cut 1 base from V and 4 bases from J, with 10 bases between. The CDR3 length is 14 residues. Germline V gene lookup returns CDR1 SGHTA and CDR2 FQGNSA. These data are taken from a study of beta chain features in type 1 diabetes. General study results and limits: Cells that show high TCR expression could be over-represented by cDNA sequencing. TCRB CDR3 length was moderately but significantly reduced in all four CD4+ subsets of Type 1 diabetes patients. The naive, central memory and Treg TCRB repertoires of patients appeared to be more similar to one another than those of healthy donors.

The rearrangement joins TRBV7-2 to TRBJ2-5; either TRBD1 or TRBD2 may fit D (5 bases each). Sequenced sample: naive CD4+ T cells from blood. The sequence was collected from a young man with type 1 diabetes. CDR3 in DNA: TGTGCCAGCAGCTTAGTGGTGAGGGGAGAGACCCAGTACTTC. This translates into CASSLVVRGETQYF.